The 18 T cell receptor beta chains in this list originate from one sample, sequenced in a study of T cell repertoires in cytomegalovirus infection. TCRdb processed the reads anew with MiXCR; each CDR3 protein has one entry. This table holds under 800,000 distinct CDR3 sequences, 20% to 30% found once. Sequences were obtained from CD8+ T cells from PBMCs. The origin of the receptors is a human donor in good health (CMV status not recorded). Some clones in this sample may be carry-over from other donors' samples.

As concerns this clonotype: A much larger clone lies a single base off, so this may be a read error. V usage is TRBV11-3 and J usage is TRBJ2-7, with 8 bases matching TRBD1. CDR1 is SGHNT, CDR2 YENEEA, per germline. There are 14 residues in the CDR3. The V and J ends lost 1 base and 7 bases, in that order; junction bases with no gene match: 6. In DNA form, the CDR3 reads TGTGCCAGCAGCTTAGTGGGGGGACAGGCGGAGCAGTACTTC. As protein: CASSLVGGQAEQYF.

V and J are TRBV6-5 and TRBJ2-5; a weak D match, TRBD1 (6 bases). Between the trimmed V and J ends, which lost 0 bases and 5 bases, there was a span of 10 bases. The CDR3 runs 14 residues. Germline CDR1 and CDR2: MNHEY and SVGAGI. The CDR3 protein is CASSYSTGIETQYF. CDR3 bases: TGTGCCAGCAGTTACTCAACAGGGATTGAGACCCAGTACTTC.

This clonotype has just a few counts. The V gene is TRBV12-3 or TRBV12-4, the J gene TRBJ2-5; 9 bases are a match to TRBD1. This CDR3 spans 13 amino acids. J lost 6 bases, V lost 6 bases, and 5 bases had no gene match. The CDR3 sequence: CASRADRGKTQYF. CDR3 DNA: TGTGCCAGCAGGGCGGACAGGGGAAAGACCCAGTACTTC.

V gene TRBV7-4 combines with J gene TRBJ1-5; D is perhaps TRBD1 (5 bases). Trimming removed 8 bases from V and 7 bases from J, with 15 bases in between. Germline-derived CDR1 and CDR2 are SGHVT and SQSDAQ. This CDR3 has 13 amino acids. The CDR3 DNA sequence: TGTGCCAGCTCGGAGGACAACTGGCAGCCCCAGCATTTT. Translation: CASSEDNWQPQHF. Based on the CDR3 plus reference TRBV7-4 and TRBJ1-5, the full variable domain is GAGVSQSPRYKVAKRGRDVALRCDSISGHVTLYWYRQTLGQGSEVLTYSQSDAQRDKSGRPSGRFSAERPERSVSTLKIQRTEQGDSAVYLCASSEDNWQPQHFGDGTRLSIL.

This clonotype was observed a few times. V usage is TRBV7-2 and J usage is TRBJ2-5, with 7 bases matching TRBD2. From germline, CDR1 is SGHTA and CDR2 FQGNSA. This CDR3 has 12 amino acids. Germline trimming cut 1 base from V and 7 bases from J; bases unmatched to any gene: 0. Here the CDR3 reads CASSLVAGTQYF. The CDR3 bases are TGTGCCAGCAGCTTAGTAGCGGGGACCCAGTACTTC.

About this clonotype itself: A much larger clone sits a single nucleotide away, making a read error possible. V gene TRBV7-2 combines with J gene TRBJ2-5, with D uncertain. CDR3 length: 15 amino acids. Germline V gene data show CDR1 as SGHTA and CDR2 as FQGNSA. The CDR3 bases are TGTGCCAGCAGCTTAGAATTTACCCCGGCGGAGACCCGGTACTTC. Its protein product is CASSLEFTPAETRYF.

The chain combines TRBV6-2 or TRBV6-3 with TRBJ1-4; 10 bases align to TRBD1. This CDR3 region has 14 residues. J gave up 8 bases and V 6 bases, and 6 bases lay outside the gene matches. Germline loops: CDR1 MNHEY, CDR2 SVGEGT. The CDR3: CASSFDRGREKLFF. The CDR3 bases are TGTGCCAGCAGCTTCGACAGGGGGCGGGAAAAACTGTTTTTT.

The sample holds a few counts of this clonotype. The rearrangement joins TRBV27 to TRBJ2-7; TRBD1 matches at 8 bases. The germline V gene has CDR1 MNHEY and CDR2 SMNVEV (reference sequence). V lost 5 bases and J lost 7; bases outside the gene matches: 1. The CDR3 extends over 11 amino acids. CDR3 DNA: TGTGCCAGCAGTGGGACAGGTGAGCAGTACTTC. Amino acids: CASSGTGEQYF.

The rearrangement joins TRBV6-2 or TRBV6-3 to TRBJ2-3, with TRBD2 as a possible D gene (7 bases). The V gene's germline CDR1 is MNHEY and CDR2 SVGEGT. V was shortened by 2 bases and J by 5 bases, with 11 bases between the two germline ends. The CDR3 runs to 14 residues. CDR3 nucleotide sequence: TGTGCCAGCAGTTACCTGCGGGGGCAAGATACGCAGTATTTT. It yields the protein CASSYLRGQDTQYF.

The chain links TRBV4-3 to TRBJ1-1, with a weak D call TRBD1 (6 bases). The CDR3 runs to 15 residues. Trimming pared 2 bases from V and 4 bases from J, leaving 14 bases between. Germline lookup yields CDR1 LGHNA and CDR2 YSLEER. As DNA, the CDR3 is TGCGCCAGCAGCCAACTCTTACAGGGTTCCACTGAAGCTTTCTTT. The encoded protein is CASSQLLQGSTEAFF.

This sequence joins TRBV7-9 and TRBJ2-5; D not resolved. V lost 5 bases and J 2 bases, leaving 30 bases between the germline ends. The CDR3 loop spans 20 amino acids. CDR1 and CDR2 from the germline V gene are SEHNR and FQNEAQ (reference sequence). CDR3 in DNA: TGTGCCAGCAGCGCGGTCAGAGGATCTTCATCGGCGGAACTACAAGAGACCCAGTACTTC. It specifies CASSAVRGSSSAELQETQYF. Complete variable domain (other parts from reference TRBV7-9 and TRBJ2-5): DTGVSQNPRHKITKRGQNVTFRCDPISEHNRLYWYRQTLGQGPEFLTYFQNEAQLEKSRLLSDRFSAERPKGSFSTLEIQRTEQGDSAMYLCASSAVRGSSSAELQETQYFGPGTRLLVL.

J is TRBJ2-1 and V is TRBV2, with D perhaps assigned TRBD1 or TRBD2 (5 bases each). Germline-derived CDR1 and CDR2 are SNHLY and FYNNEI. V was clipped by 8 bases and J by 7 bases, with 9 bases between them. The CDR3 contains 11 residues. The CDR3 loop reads CASVWGNEQFF. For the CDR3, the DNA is TGTGCCAGCGTCTGGGGGAATGAGCAGTTCTTC.

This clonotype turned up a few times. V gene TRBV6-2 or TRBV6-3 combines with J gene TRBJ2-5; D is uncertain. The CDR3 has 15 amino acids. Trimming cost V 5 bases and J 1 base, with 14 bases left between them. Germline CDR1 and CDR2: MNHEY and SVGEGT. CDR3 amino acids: CASSMSDMFQETQYF. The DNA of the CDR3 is TGTGCCAGCAGTATGAGCGACATGTTCCAAGAGACCCAGTACTTC.

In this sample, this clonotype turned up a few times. As DNA, the CDR3 is TGTGCCAGCAGTTTAGGCGGGGGGATCACAGATACGCAGTATTTT. It codes for CASSLGGGITDTQYF. This rearrangement joins TRBV28 to TRBJ2-3, with 8 bases that match TRBD2. CDR1 is MDHEN and CDR2 is SYDVKM in the germline V gene. V was pared by 2 bases and J by 2 bases, with 3 bases of the junction left unmatched. The CDR3 runs 15 residues.

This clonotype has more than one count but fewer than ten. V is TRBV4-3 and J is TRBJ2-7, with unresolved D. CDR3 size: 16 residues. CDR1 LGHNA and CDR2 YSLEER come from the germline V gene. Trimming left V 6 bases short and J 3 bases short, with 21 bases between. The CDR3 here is CASSPFVRTAIYEQYF. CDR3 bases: TGCGCCAGCAGTCCTTTTGTACGAACGGCCATCTACGAGCAGTACTTC.

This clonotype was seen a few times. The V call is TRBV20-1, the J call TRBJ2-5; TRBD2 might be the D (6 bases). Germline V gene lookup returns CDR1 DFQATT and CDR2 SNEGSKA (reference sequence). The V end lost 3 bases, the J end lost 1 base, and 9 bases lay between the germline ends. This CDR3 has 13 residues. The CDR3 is CSARASAQETQYF. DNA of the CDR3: TGCAGTGCTAGGGCTAGCGCCCAAGAGACCCAGTACTTC.

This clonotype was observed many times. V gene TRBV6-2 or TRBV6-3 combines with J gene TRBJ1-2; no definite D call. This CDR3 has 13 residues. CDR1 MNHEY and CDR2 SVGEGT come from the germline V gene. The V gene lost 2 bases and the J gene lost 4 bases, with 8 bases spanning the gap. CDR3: CASSYENTYGYTF. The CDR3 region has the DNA TGTGCCAGCAGTTACGAGAACACCTATGGCTACACCTTC.

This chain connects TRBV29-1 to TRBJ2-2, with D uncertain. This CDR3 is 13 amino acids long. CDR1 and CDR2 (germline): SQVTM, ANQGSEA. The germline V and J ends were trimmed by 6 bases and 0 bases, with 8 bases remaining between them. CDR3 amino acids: CSVQEPNTGELFF. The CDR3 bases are TGCAGCGTCCAAGAGCCGAACACCGGGGAGCTGTTTTTT.